This TCR beta chain derives from a study of cytomegalovirus exposure and HLA in healthy donors. With regard to this clone: Its antigen remains unknown. The same CDR3 also results from other DNA sequences found in this sample.

Overall study findings and caveats: Links to common viral pathogens appeared, in a later analysis, for several of the most significant clusters. Donors belonging to an Asian-associated ancestry cluster reportedly showed fewer N-insertions in productive TCRs than the roughly 670-donor mean, according to what a later analysis found.

V lost 4 bases, J lost 7 bases, and 4 bases stayed unmatched. The CDR3 has 13 residues. Germline V gives CDR1 SGHRS, CDR2 YFSETQ. The PCR used 60 Vbeta and 13 Jbeta primers. Data came from immunoSEQ multiplex PCR; TCRdb stores just in-frame clones and leaves some out. The sample holds around 200,000 clones; 82% are singletons and the top ten take about 0.8%. Sequencing was carried out using PBMCs. The chain combines TRBV5-1 with TRBJ2-1; 8 bases are shared with TRBD1. This TCR derives from a woman younger than 30 in good health and CMV-seronegative. CDR3 protein: CASSLDRGNEQFF. The CDR3 DNA sequence: TGCGCCAGCAGCCTTGACAGGGGAAATGAGCAGTTCTTC.